This T cell receptor beta chain was profiled in a study of Tregs in tolerant kidney transplant recipients. Whole-study findings and limits: The small number of patients limits these findings pending further validation. Biological reproducibility was not directly addressed in this study. Tregs expanded with activated donor B cells seemed most donor-specific.

Generated by immunoSEQ multiplex PCR, the TCRdb table keeps only in-frame clones and is missing some. The data hold about 240,000 clones, with roughly four fifths observed a single time. With respect to this clone: The antigen is not known.

The trim removed 5 bases at V and 2 bases at J, leaving 2 bases unmatched. CDR1 is SGHAT, CDR2 FQDESV, per germline (reference sequence). The CDR3 contains 15 residues. Unstimulated Tregs (CD4+CD25+CD127-) and CD4+CD25- non-Tregs were sorted from PBMCs. The chain recombines TRBV11-1 with TRBJ2-3, with 12 nucleotides matching TRBD2. The specimen sequenced was CD4+ T cells from blood. This receptor was identified in a human donor in good health. The CDR3 region is CASSTSGGITDTQYF. The CDR3 region has the DNA TGTGCCAGCAGCACTAGCGGGGGGATCACAGATACGCAGTATTTT.